This is a list of T cell receptor beta chains from one sample in a study of blood T cell repertoires in COVID-19. Libraries were prepared by immunoSEQ multiplex PCR; TCRdb keeps only in-frame clonotypes and omits some of them. The data hold about 56,000 clones, with approximately 88% observed a single time. The specimen sequenced was peripheral blood. Every receptor here comes from a human donor in a cohort sampled during active COVID-19. CDR3s include the opening cysteine and the closing phenylalanine or tryptophan. The D gene is left open where the match is weak. Not every row has a clone size; where given, it reads once, few, many or a size class.

DNA: TGCGCCAGCAGCCTTAACCCCGAGGTGGGGCCGGGCTACGAGCAGTACTTC; CDR3: CASSLNPEVGPGYEQYF; V: TRBV5-1; D: -; J: TRBJ2-7; size: few
DNA: TGTGCCAGCTCACCAGACAGGGGCAACTATGGCTACACCTTC; CDR3: CASSPDRGNYGYTF; V: TRBV18; D: TRBD1; J: TRBJ1-2; size: -
DNA: TGTGCCAGCAGCCAAAATAATTCACCCCTCCACTTT; CDR3: CASSQNNSPLHF; V: TRBV5-4; D: -; J: TRBJ1-6; size: -
DNA: TGTGCCAGCAGCTTAGGTTGGGGACAGACGAACACCGGGGAGCTGTTTTTT; CDR3: CASSLGWGQTNTGELFF; V: TRBV7-3; D: TRBD1; J: TRBJ2-2; size: -
DNA: TGTGCCAGCTCGATACAGGGAAAACGTAGCAATCAGCCCCAGCATTTT; CDR3: CASSIQGKRSNQPQHF; V: TRBV21-1; D: -; J: TRBJ1-5; size: -
DNA: TGTGCCAGCAGCTTAGGCCAGCGGGGCCCCTACAATGAGCAGTTCTTC; CDR3: CASSLGQRGPYNEQFF; V: TRBV11-2; D: TRBD2; J: TRBJ2-1; size: -
DNA: TGTGCCAGTAGTTCGCCGGGACAGGTCTCCTACGAGCAGTACTTC; CDR3: CASSSPGQVSYEQYF; V: TRBV19; D: TRBD1; J: TRBJ2-7; size: -
DNA: TGTGCCAGCAGTTACTCGAGAATACAGGGGGCTGATGGCTACACCTTC; CDR3: CASSYSRIQGADGYTF; V: TRBV6-5; D: TRBD1; J: TRBJ1-2; size: -
DNA: TGTGCCAGCCGAGCGGGGGGGGCAGATACGCAGTATTTT; CDR3: CASRAGGADTQYF; V: TRBV6-5; D: TRBD2; J: TRBJ2-3; size: -
DNA: TGTGCCAGCAACCCCCGGGGGGATTTCAGCACAGATACGCAGTATTTT; CDR3: CASNPRGDFSTDTQYF; V: TRBV7-9; D: TRBD2; J: TRBJ2-3; size: -
DNA: TGTGCCAGCAGCATAGTCCCAAACTCTGGGGCCAACGTCCTGACTTTC; CDR3: CASSIVPNSGANVLTF; V: TRBV7-9; D: -; J: TRBJ2-6; size: -
DNA: TGTGCCAGCAAAGTAGAAGTTTTCAATCAGCCCCAGCATTTT; CDR3: CASKVEVFNQPQHF; V: TRBV6-5; D: -; J: TRBJ1-5; size: -
DNA: TGTGCCAGCAGCTTAGCTGCGGGGGGCGCCCAGCCCCAGCATTTT; CDR3: CASSLAAGGAQPQHF; V: TRBV7-9; D: -; J: TRBJ1-5; size: -
DNA: TGTGCCAGCAGCTTGGCAGGCTCGCCCGGGGAGCTGTTTTTT; CDR3: CASSLAGSPGELFF; V: TRBV5-5; D: -; J: TRBJ2-2; size: -
DNA: TGTGCCAGCTCAGGACAGTTTAGCTCCTATAATTCACCCCTCCACTTT; CDR3: CASSGQFSSYNSPLHF; V: TRBV18; D: -; J: TRBJ1-6; size: -
DNA: TGTGCCAGCAGCCGTAGGGGGTTCGGTGAGCAGTTCTTC; CDR3: CASSRRGFGEQFF; V: TRBV9; D: -; J: TRBJ2-1; size: -
DNA: TGTGCCAGCAGCGACCGACGGGACAGCTTGAATAATTCACCCCTCCACTTT; CDR3: CASSDRRDSLNNSPLHF; V: TRBV6-2/TRBV6-3; D: TRBD1; J: TRBJ1-6; size: -
DNA: TGTGCCAGCAGCTCCAAGGGTAGCGGGGGGGCCGTAGATACGCAGTATTTT; CDR3: CASSSKGSGGAVDTQYF; V: TRBV7-3; D: TRBD2; J: TRBJ2-3; size: once
DNA: TGTGCCAGCTCACCACAGGGGGTCGGCCAGCCCCAGCATTTT; CDR3: CASSPQGVGQPQHF; V: TRBV18; D: -; J: TRBJ1-5; size: -
DNA: TGTGCCAGCAGACCACAGCAAACTGGCTATGGCTACACCTTC; CDR3: CASRPQQTGYGYTF; V: TRBV11-2; D: -; J: TRBJ1-2; size: -
DNA: TGTGCCAGCAGCCCCCGGACAGGGAGGGACACTGAAGCTTTCTTT; CDR3: CASSPRTGRDTEAFF; V: TRBV3-1/TRBV3-2; D: TRBD1; J: TRBJ1-1; size: -
DNA: TGTGCCAGCATAGACGCTGGGACATTCACTGAAGCTTTCTTT; CDR3: CASIDAGTFTEAFF; V: TRBV25-1; D: -; J: TRBJ1-1; size: -
DNA: TGCGCCAGCAGCCAAGGGGTGGGGACAGGGGGTGACTATGGCTACACCTTC; CDR3: CASSQGVGTGGDYGYTF; V: TRBV4-3; D: TRBD1; J: TRBJ1-2; size: -
DNA: TGCGCCAGCAGCCCCGACGGGACCTACGAGCAGTACTTC; CDR3: CASSPDGTYEQYF; V: TRBV5-1; D: -; J: TRBJ2-7; size: -
DNA: TGTGCCAGCAGCTTAGAATGGCGGCAGATTAATTCACCCCTCCACTTT; CDR3: CASSLEWRQINSPLHF; V: TRBV7-8; D: -; J: TRBJ1-6; size: -
DNA: TGTGCCTGGAGTTTTGAGTCGGGATACACCTTC; CDR3: CAWSFESGYTF; V: TRBV30; D: -; J: TRBJ1-2; size: -
DNA: TGTGCCAGCACCCGGACAGTTTCCGGGGAGCTGTTTTTT; CDR3: CASTRTVSGELFF; V: TRBV6-5; D: -; J: TRBJ2-2; size: once
DNA: TGCGCCAGCGCCAGGGGGGCCGGGGAGACCCAGTACTTC; CDR3: CASARGAGETQYF; V: TRBV5-1; D: -; J: TRBJ2-5; size: -
DNA: TGTGCCAGCAGCTTGGGGGGACAGGGGTACGAGCAGTACTTC; CDR3: CASSLGGQGYEQYF; V: TRBV5-6; D: TRBD1; J: TRBJ2-7; size: -
DNA: TGCGCCAGCAGCTTGGCCCCGCAGCGGGAGTGGGCAGATACGCAGTATTTT; CDR3: CASSLAPQREWADTQYF; V: TRBV5-1; D: TRBD2; J: TRBJ2-3; size: -
DNA: TGCGCCAGCAGCCAAGATACAGGAAGCTCCTATAATTCACCCCTCCACTTT; CDR3: CASSQDTGSSYNSPLHF; V: TRBV4-3; D: -; J: TRBJ1-6; size: -
DNA: TGTGCCAGTAGGAGCCCTAGCGGGATGTTAGGGCCAGATACGCAGTATTTT; CDR3: CASRSPSGMLGPDTQYF; V: TRBV19; D: TRBD2; J: TRBJ2-3; size: once
DNA: TGTGCCAGCATCGGACTAGCGGGGGGGCCGGTAGATACGCAGTATTTT; CDR3: CASIGLAGGPVDTQYF; V: TRBV6-8; D: TRBD2; J: TRBJ2-3; size: -
DNA: TGTGCAAGTCGCCCCCGTCAAGACAGGGGGAGGGTCAATCAGCCCCAGCATTTT; CDR3: CASRPRQDRGRVNQPQHF; V: TRBV12-2; D: -; J: TRBJ1-5; size: once
DNA: TGCGCCAGCAGCTTCCAGGGATCGCAAGAGACCCAGTACTTC; CDR3: CASSFQGSQETQYF; V: TRBV5-1; D: -; J: TRBJ2-5; size: -
DNA: TGTGCCAGCAGACTCTGGGGGGGGCAACAAGAGACCCAGTACTTC; CDR3: CASRLWGGQQETQYF; V: TRBV6-5; D: -; J: TRBJ2-5; size: -
DNA: TGTGCCAGTAGTTTTGGCGGGGGCGGCACAGATACGCAGTATTTT; CDR3: CASSFGGGGTDTQYF; V: TRBV19; D: -; J: TRBJ2-3; size: -
DNA: TGTGCCTGGAATTTCGGCGGACACTACGAGCAGTACTTC; CDR3: CAWNFGGHYEQYF; V: TRBV30; D: -; J: TRBJ2-7; size: -
DNA: TGTGCCAGCAGCTTAGGGCAGAGACTAAACACCGGGGAGCTGTTTTTT; CDR3: CASSLGQRLNTGELFF; V: TRBV11-2; D: -; J: TRBJ2-2; size: once
DNA: TGCGCCAGCAGCCCTAAGCGGCGGGGGGATGTCTACACCATATATTTT; CDR3: CASSPKRRGDVYTIYF; V: TRBV4-3; D: -; J: TRBJ1-3; size: -
DNA: TGTGCCAGCAGTTTACCGGGAGAAGAGACCCAGTACTTC; CDR3: CASSLPGEETQYF; V: TRBV12-3/TRBV12-4; D: -; J: TRBJ2-5; size: -
DNA: TGTGCCAGCAGCCGGGACAGTTCTAACTATGGCTACACCTTC; CDR3: CASSRDSSNYGYTF; V: TRBV5-4; D: TRBD1; J: TRBJ1-2; size: once
DNA: TGTGCCATCAGTGAGGGGGGGAACCAAGAGACCCAGTACTTC; CDR3: CAISEGGNQETQYF; V: TRBV10-3; D: -; J: TRBJ2-5; size: -
DNA: TGTGCCAGCAGCGTAGCTCTGAGACAGGGGGCCACCACAGATACGCAGTATTTT; CDR3: CASSVALRQGATTDTQYF; V: TRBV9; D: TRBD1; J: TRBJ2-3; size: -
DNA: TGTGCCAGTAGTATAGCCTGGGGGGTTGAAGCTTTCTTT; CDR3: CASSIAWGVEAFF; V: TRBV19; D: -; J: TRBJ1-1; size: -
DNA: TGTGCCAGCAGTCCACTCCAGGGAGGGACCGGGGAGCTGTTTTTT; CDR3: CASSPLQGGTGELFF; V: TRBV27; D: TRBD2; J: TRBJ2-2; size: -
DNA: TGCGCCAGCAGCCAGGGACAGGGTGTCTACTATGGCTACACCTTC; CDR3: CASSQGQGVYYGYTF; V: TRBV5-1; D: TRBD1; J: TRBJ1-2; size: -
DNA: TGTGCCAGCTCACCACCCCCCGACACAGCGGGGGCAGAGACCCAGTACTTC; CDR3: CASSPPPDTAGAETQYF; V: TRBV18; D: TRBD2; J: TRBJ2-5; size: -
DNA: TGTGCCAGTAGTATAGCCCGGACAAGGGCCGAGCAGTACTTC; CDR3: CASSIARTRAEQYF; V: TRBV19; D: -; J: TRBJ2-7; size: -
DNA: TGTGCCAGCAGCCTCATGGACAGCGAGGAGACCCAGTACTTC; CDR3: CASSLMDSEETQYF; V: TRBV5-4; D: -; J: TRBJ2-5; size: -
DNA: TGTGCCATCTCCTTCGGACAGGGAGTAGGAACTGAAGCTTTCTTT; CDR3: CAISFGQGVGTEAFF; V: TRBV10-3; D: TRBD1; J: TRBJ1-1; size: -
DNA: TGTGCCAGCAGCCAAAATGACAGGGATAATTCACCCCTCCACTTT; CDR3: CASSQNDRDNSPLHF; V: TRBV7-3; D: TRBD1; J: TRBJ1-6; size: few
DNA: TGTGCCAGCTCACCTTTGCTAGGGGGCAGGGGATACGAGCAGTACTTC; CDR3: CASSPLLGGRGYEQYF; V: TRBV18; D: TRBD1; J: TRBJ2-7; size: -